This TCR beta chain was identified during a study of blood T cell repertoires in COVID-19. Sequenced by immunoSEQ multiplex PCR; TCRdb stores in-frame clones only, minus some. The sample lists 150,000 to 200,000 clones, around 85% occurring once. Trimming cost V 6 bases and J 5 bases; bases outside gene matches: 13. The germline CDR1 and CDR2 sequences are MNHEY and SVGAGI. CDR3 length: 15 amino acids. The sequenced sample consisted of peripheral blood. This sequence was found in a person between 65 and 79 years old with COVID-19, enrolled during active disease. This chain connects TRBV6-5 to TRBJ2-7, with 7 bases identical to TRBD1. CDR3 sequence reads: CASRDTGAPSDEQYF. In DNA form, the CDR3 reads TGTGCCAGCAGGGATACAGGGGCCCCCTCTGACGAGCAGTACTTC.